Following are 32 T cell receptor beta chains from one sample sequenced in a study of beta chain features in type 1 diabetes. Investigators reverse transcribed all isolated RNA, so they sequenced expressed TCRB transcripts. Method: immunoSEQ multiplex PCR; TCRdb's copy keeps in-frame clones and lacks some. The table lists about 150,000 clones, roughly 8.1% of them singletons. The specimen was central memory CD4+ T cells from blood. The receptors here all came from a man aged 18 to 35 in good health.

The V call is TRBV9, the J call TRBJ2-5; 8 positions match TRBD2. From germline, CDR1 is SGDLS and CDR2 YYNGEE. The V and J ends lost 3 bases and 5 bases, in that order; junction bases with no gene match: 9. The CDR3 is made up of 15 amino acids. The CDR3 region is CASSAYGLAQETQYF. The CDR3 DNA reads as TGTGCCAGCAGCGCATACGGACTAGCCCAGGAGACCCAGTACTTC.

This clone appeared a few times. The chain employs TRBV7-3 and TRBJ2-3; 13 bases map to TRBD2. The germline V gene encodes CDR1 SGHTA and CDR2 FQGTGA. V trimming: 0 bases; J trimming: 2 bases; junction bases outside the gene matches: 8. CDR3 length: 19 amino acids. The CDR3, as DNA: TGTGCCAGCAGCTTAACGTCGTGGGGACTAGCGGGAACCACAGATACGCAGTATTTT. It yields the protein CASSLTSWGLAGTTDTQYF.

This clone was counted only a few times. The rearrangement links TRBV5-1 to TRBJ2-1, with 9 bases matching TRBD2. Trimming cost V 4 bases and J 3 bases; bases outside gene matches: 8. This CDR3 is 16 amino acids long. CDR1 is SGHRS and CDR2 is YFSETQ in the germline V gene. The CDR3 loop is CASSVIAGVNYNEQFF. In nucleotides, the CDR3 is TGCGCCAGCAGCGTAATAGCGGGGGTCAACTACAATGAGCAGTTCTTC.

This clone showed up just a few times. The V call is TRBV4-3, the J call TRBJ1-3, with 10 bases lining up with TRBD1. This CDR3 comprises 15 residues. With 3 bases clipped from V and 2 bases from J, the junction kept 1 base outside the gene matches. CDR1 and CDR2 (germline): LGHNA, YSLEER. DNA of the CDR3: TGCGCCAGCAGCCAGGGGACAGGGGCTGGAAACACCATATATTTT. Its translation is CASSQGTGAGNTIYF.

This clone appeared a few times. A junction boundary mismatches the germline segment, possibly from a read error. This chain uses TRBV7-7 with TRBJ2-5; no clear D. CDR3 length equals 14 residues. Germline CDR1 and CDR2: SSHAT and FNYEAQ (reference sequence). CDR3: CASSLYMDQETQYF. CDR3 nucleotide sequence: TGTGCTAGCAGCTTGTACATGGACCAAGAGACCCAGTACTTC.

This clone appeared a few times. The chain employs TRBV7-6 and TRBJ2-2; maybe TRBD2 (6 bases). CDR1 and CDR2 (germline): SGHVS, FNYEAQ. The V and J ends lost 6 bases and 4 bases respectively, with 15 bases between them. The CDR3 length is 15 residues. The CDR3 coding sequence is TGTGCCAGCAGTTCCCTGGGGGGTGCCACCGGGGAGCTGTTTTTT. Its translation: CASSSLGGATGELFF.

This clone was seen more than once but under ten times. Here the CDR3 reads CASSPRGRLAGVNEQYF. CDR3 in DNA: TGTGCCAGCAGCCCTAGGGGTCGACTAGCGGGCGTCAACGAGCAGTACTTC. The gene calls are TRBV7-9 and TRBJ2-7; 10 bases map to TRBD2. Germline lookup yields CDR1 SEHNR and CDR2 FQNEAQ (reference sequence). With 5 bases clipped from V and 5 bases from J, the junction kept 15 bases outside the gene matches. The CDR3 sequence is 17 residues long.

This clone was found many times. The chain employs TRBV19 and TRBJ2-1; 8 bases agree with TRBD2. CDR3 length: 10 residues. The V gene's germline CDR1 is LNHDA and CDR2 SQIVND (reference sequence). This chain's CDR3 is CATGGYEQFF. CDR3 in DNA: TGTGCTACGGGGGGGTATGAGCAGTTCTTC.

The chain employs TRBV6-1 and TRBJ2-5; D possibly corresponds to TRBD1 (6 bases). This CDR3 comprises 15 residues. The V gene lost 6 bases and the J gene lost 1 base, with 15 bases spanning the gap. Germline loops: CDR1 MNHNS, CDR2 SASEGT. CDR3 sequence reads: CASSRGWTAQETQYF. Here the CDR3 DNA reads TGTGCCAGCAGCCGAGGGTGGACAGCCCAAGAGACCCAGTACTTC.

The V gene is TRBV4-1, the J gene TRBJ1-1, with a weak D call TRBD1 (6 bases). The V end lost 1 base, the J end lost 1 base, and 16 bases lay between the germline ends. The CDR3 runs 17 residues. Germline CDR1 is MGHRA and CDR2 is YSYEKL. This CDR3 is CASSQGGPPGRNTEAFF. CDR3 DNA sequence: TGCGCCAGCAGCCAAGGGGGGCCCCCGGGGCGGAACACTGAAGCTTTCTTT.

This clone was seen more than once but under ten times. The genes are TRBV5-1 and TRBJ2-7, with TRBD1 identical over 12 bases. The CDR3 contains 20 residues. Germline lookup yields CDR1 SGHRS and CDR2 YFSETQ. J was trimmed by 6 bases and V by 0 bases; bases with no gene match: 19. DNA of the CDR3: TGCGCCAGCAGCTTGGCGTTATTGGGGACAGGGGGCAGATCGTCGTCCGAGCAGTACTTC. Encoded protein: CASSLALLGTGGRSSSEQYF. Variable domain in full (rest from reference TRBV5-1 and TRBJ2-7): KAGVTQTPRYLIKTRGQQVTLSCSPISGHRSVSWYQQTPGQGLQFLFEYFSETQRNKGNFPGRFSGRQFSNSRSEMNVSTLELGDSALYLCASSLALLGTGGRSSSEQYFGPGTRLTVT.

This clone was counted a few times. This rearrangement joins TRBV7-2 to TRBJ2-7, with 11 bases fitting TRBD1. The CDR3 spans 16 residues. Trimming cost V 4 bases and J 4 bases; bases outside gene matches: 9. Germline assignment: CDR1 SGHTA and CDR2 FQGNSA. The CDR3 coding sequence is TGTGCCAGCAGCTCCCAATGGACAGGGGGCCAGTACGAGCAGTACTTC. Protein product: CASSSQWTGGQYEQYF.

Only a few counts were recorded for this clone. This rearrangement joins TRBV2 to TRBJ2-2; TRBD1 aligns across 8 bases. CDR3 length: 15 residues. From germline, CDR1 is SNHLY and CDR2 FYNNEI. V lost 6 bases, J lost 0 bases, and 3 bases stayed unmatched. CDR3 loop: CASRRTGSNTGELFF. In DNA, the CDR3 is TGTGCCAGCAGAAGGACAGGGTCGAACACCGGGGAGCTGTTTTTT.

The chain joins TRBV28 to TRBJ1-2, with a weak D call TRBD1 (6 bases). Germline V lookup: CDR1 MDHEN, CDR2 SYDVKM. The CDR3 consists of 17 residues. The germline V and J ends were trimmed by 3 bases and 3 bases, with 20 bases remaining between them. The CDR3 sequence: CASSFGLGHNRDYGYTF. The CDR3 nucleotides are TGTGCCAGCAGTTTTGGGCTTGGTCACAACAGGGACTATGGCTACACCTTC.

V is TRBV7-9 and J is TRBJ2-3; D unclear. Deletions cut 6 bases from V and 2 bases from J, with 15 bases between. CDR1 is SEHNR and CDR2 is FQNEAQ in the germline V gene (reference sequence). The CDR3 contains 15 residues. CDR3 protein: CASRRLYSSTDTQYF. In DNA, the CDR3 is TGTGCCAGCAGGCGACTTTATTCTTCCACAGATACGCAGTATTTT.

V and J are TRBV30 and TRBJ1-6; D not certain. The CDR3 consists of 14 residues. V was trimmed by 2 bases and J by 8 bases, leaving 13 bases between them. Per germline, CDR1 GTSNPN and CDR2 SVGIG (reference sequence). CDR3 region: CAWSLGQEDSPLHF. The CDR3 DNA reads TGTGCCTGGAGTCTCGGGCAGGAGGATTCACCCCTCCACTTT.

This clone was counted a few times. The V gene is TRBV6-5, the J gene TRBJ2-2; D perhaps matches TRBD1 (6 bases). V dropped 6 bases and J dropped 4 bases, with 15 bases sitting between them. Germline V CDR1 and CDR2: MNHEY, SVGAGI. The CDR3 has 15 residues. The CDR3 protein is CASSQRMTGTGELFF. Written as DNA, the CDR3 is TGTGCCAGCAGCCAGAGAATGACAGGCACCGGGGAGCTGTTTTTT.

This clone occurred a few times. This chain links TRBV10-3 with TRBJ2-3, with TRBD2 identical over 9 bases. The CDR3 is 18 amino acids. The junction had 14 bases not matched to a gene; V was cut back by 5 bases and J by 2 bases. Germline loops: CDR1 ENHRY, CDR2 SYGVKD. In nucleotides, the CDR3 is TGTGCCATCAGTTCCCCCGGGGGCGGGGGGGAAATCACAGATACGCAGTATTTT. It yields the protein CAISSPGGGGEITDTQYF.

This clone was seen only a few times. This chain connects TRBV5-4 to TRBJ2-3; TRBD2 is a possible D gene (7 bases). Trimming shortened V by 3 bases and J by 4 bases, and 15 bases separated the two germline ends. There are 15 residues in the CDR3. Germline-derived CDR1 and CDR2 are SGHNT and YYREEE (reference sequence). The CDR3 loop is CASSSHTGGADTQYF. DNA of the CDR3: TGTGCCAGCAGCTCACATACGGGGGGCGCAGATACGCAGTATTTT.

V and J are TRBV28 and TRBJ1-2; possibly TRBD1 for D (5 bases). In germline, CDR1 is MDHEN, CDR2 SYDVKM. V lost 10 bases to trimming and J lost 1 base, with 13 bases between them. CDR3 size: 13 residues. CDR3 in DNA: TGTGCCACCCGTAGTCAGGGTAACTATGGCTACACCTTC. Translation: CATRSQGNYGYTF.

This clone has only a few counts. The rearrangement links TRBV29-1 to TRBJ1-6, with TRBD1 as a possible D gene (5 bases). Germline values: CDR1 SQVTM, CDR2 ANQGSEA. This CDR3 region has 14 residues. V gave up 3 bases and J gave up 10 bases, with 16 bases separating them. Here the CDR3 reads CSVDSGTAGSPLHF. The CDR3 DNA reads TGCAGCGTTGACTCCGGGACCGCGGGGTCACCCCTCCACTTT.

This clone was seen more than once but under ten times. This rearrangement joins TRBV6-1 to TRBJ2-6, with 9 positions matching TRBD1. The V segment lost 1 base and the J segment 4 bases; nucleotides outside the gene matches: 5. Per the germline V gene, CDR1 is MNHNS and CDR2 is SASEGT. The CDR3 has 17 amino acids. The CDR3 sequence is CASSEGDRASGANVLTF. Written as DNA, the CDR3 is TGTGCCAGCAGTGAAGGGGACAGGGCATCAGGGGCCAACGTCCTGACTTTC.

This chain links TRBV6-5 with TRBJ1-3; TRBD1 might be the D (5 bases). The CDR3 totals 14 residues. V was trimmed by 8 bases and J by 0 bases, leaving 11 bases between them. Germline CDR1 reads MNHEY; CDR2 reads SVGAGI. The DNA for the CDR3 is TGTGCCAGCCGCGGGACGTTCTCTGGAAACACCATATATTTT. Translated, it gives CASRGTFSGNTIYF.

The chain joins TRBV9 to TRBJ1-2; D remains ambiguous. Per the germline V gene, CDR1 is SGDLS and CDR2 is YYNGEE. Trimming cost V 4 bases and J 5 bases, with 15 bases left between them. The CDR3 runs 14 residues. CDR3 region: CASSPRPETYGYTF. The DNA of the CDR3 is TGTGCCAGCAGCCCAAGACCAGAGACTTATGGCTACACCTTC.

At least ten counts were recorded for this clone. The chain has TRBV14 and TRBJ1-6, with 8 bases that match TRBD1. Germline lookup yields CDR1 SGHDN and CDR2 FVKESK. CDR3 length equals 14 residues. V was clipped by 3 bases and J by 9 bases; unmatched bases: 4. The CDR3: CASSQNRGGSPLHF. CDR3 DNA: TGTGCCAGCAGCCAGAACAGGGGGGGTTCACCCCTCCACTTT.

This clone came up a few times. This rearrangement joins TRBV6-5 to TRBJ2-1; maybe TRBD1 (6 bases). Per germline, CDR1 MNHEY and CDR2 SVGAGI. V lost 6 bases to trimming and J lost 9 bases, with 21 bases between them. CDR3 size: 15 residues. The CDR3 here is CASSRLRPGTTEQFF. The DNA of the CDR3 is TGTGCCAGCAGCCGGTTGCGACCCGGGACAACTGAGCAGTTCTTC.

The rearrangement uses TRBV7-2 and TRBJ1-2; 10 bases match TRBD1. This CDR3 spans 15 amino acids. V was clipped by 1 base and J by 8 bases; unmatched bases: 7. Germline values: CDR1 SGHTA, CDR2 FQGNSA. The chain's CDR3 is CASSLVAGQGRGYTF. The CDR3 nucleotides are TGTGCCAGCAGCTTAGTAGCGGGACAGGGGAGAGGCTACACCTTC.

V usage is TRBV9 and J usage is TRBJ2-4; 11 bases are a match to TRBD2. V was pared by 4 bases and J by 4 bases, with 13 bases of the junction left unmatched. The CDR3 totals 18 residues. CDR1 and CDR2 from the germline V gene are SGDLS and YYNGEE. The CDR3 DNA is TGTGCCAGCAGCCCCATACTAGCTAGCGGGAGGAGTAAAAACATTCAGTACTTC. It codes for CASSPILASGRSKNIQYF.

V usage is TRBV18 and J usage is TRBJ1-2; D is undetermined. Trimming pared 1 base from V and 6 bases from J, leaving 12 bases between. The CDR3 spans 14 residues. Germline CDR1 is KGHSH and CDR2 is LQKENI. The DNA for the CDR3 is TGTGCCAGCTCACCACGAACCAACACCGATGGCTACACCTTC. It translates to CASSPRTNTDGYTF. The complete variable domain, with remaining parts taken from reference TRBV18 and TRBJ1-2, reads NAGVMQNPRHLVRRRGQEARLRCSPMKGHSHVYWYRQLPEEGLKFMVYLQKENIIDESGMPKERFSAEFPKEGPSILRIQQVVRGDSAAYFCASSPRTNTDGYTFGSGTRLTVV.

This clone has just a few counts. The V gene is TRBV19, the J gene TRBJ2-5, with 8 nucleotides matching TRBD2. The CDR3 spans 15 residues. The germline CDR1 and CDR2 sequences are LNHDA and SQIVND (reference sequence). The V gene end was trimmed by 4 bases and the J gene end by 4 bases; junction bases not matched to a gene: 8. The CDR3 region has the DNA TGTGCCAGTAGTAAACGGGGGGGCCTGGGAGAGACCCAGTACTTC. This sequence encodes CASSKRGGLGETQYF.

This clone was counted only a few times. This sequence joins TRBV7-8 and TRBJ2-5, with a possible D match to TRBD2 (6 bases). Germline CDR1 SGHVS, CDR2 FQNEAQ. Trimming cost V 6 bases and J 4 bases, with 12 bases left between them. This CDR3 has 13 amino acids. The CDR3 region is CASRGEGGETQYF. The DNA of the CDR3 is TGTGCCAGCAGGGGAGAGGGAGGAGAGACCCAGTACTTC.

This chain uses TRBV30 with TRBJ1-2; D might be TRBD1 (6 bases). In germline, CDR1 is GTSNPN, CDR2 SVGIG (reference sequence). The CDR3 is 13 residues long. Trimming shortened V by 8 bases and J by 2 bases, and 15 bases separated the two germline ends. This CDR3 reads CARESGQNYGYTF. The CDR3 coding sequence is TGTGCCCGAGAATCGGGACAAAACTATGGCTACACCTTC.